This T cell receptor beta chain was retrieved from a study of CD8 T cells in ankylosing spondylitis. This CDR3 has 16 residues. The V end was cut by 5 bases, the J end by 2 bases, with 17 bases between. Germline-derived CDR1 and CDR2 are SGDLS and YYNGEE. This clonotype was counted many times. The TCR beta libraries were generated through quantitative 5'-RACE incorporating molecular barcodes. TCRdb re-called the 5' RACE reads with MiXCR, one entry per CDR3 protein. The sample has 39,000 or so distinct CDR3 sequences, over 2.5% seen once. The clonotype originates from a male donor with ankylosing spondylitis or in good health (not recorded which). This chain joins TRBV9 and TRBJ2-1, with D possibly matching TRBD2 (6 bases). Sequenced: blood, either unsorted or a sorted T cell fraction (not recorded which). CDR3 nucleotides: TGTGCCAGCAGTGTAACGGGCGGGACCCCCTACAATGAGCAGTTCTTC. It specifies CASSVTGGTPYNEQFF.